A selection of T cell receptor beta chains follows, all from one sample in a study of OX40 agonist ivuxolimab in advanced cancers. Measured with immunoSEQ multiplex PCR; TCRdb has only the in-frame clones, and not every one. This table has more than 55,000 clones, over 90% appearing once. The sample in question was CD4+ or CD8+ T cells sorted from blood, obtained in a trial of the OX40 agonist ivuxolimab. The receptors originated from an adult with an advanced solid tumor such as melanoma, head and neck, liver or kidney cancer. Both conserved end residues are trimmed from each CDR3.

CDR3aa: ASRYMGRDTYNEQF
v_gene: TRBV19

CDR3aa: ASSSLPTGSYEQY
v_gene: TRBV6-5

CDR3aa: ASSSGSPYNSPLH
v_gene: TRBV7-9

CDR3aa: ASSPGGYEQY
v_gene: TRBV14

CDR3aa: ASTPSEHEQY
v_gene: TRBV4-1

CDR3aa: ASSLIGGEQY
v_gene: TRBV7-9

CDR3aa: ASSEPTSGIRNTGELF
v_gene: TRBV10-2

CDR3aa: ASSATGTGGTEAF
v_gene: TRBV7-9

CDR3aa: ASRYSGGFPGNTIY
v_gene: TRBV19

CDR3aa: ASSPLQSYNEQF
v_gene: TRBV28

CDR3aa: ASSPGYQETQY
v_gene: TRBV6-5

CDR3aa: ASSRGQGGSFIGYT
v_gene: TRBV5-4

CDR3aa: ASSRNIFQETQY
v_gene: TRBV4-1

CDR3aa: ASKGAAGTTGELF
v_gene: TRBV6-4

CDR3aa: ASSQARTGATNEQF
v_gene: TRBV11-3

CDR3aa: ASSFGTGGIQY
v_gene: TRBV13

CDR3aa: ASGAGQPQH
v_gene: TRBV9

CDR3aa: ASSLVPPEGYT
v_gene: TRBV7-9

CDR3aa: ASSPEGPNTGELF
v_gene: TRBV7-6

CDR3aa: AISELAGGHNLYEQY
v_gene: TRBV10-3

CDR3aa: ASSYGLAGGQNEQF
v_gene: TRBV13

CDR3aa: ASSQDPPGLGNNEQF
v_gene: TRBV4-2

CDR3aa: ASRPTGWEEQY
v_gene: TRBV27

CDR3aa: ASSLSQGITEAF
v_gene: TRBV6-5

CDR3aa: ASSSTASPYEQY
v_gene: TRBV6-6

CDR3aa: ASSQVGGPANTGELF
v_gene: TRBV4-1

CDR3aa: ASSSASQGFGNTIY
v_gene: TRBV9

CDR3aa: ASTLGTGGYNEQF
v_gene: TRBV27

CDR3aa: ATSRDGGYTEAF
v_gene: TRBV15

CDR3aa: ASSLARGAGELF
v_gene: TRBV5-1

CDR3aa: ASSHTTGGIDEQY
v_gene: TRBV11-1

CDR3aa: ASGDSSGANVLT
v_gene: TRBV2